These 6 T cell receptor beta chains share one sample of origin, sequenced in a study of tissue T cells after allogeneic stem cell transplantation. The repertoire was sequenced with immunoSEQ multiplex PCR; TCRdb's copy has only in-frame clones and lacks some. This sample has about 7,800 clones, with 35% to 60% found just once. The time point denotes: mouse harvest day 7 after allogeneic transplant. The graft held 10^6 splenic CD5+ T cells and 10^7 T-cell-depleted bone marrow cells. Material: gut tissue. The receptors were gathered from a female BALB/c mouse given C57BL/6 T cells with graft-versus-host disease after an allogeneic hematopoietic cell transplant.

In this sample, this clone turned up a few times. Genes here carry mouse names. The DNA ends 1 residue before the CDR3 does, and the rest of the CDR3 is filled in from the germline J gene. This chain joins TRBV12-1 and TRBJ2-5; 11 nucleotides line up with TRBD2. The CDR3 contains 17 residues. Trimming removed 2 bases from V and 0 bases from J; junction bases left unmatched: 6. Germline CDR1 is SGHSN and CDR2 is HYEKVE. The CDR3 region is CASSPGLGGSNQDTQYF. The sequenced CDR3 bases are TGTGCCAGCTCTCCCGGACTGGGGGGTTCTAACCAAGACACCCAGTAC.

Of note for this clone: Mouse names are used for the genes. The CDR3 goes on 1 residue after the read ends, and that part is filled in from the germline J gene. The gene calls are TRBV26 and TRBJ2-5; D not certain. Germline CDR1 and CDR2: KGHPV and FQNQEV (reference sequence). CDR3 length: 12 amino acids. Trimming removed 4 bases from V and 4 bases from J, with 6 bases in between. CDR3 DNA, as far as it was read: TGTGCCAGCAGTCGACAAAAAGACACCCAGTAC. As protein: CASSRQKDTQY. The entire CDR3 is CASSRQKDTQYF.

Notes on this clone: All gene names here are mouse names. The DNA ends 1 residue before the CDR3 does, and the rest of the CDR3 is filled in from the germline J gene. This chain links TRBV26 with TRBJ2-7; possible D gene TRBD1, 6 bases. V lost 2 bases and J 3 bases, leaving 8 bases between the germline ends. The CDR3 length is 13 residues. Germline V gives CDR1 KGHPV, CDR2 FQNQEV (reference sequence). The DNA read from the CDR3 is TGTGCCAGCAGTCTGCGGGACAACTATGAACAGTAC. Encoded protein: CASSLRDNYEQY. The complete CDR3 reads CASSLRDNYEQYF.

This clone was seen a handful of times. The germline and genes are mouse ones. Read data end 1 residue before the CDR3 end; the end is taken from the germline J gene. This chain connects TRBV13-1 to TRBJ1-1; D perhaps matches TRBD1 (5 bases). The germline gives CDR1 NSHNY, CDR2 SYGAGN. The CDR3 consists of 13 residues. V gave up 3 bases and J gave up 0 bases, with 6 bases separating them. The CDR3 is CASSGQSNTEVFF. CDR3 bases read: TGTGCCAGCAGTGGACAGTCAAACACAGAAGTCTTC.

Concerning this clone: Germline and genes: mouse. Read sequence stops 1 residue before the CDR3 end, and the germline J gene provides the missing end. V gene TRBV12-2 combines with J gene TRBJ2-5; TRBD2 matches 7 bases. CDR3 length equals 14 residues. With V trimmed by 1 base and J by 2 bases, 2 bases remained unmatched. Germline loops: CDR1 SGHLS, CDR2 HYDKME. The CDR3 is CASSLVGGQDTQYF. CDR3 DNA, as far as it was read: TGTGCCAGCTCTCTGGTGGGGGGCCAAGACACCCAGTAC.

About this clone: Mouse gene names apply. The read terminates 1 residue ahead of where the CDR3 ends, so the germline J gene completes it. The rearrangement uses TRBV26 and TRBJ2-2; TRBD1 is a possible D gene (5 bases). The length of the CDR3 is 14 residues. V was cut by 4 bases and J by 2 bases, with 8 bases left in between. Germline-derived CDR1 and CDR2 are KGHPV and FQNQEV (reference sequence). The CDR3: CASSQAGNTGQLYF. The covered CDR3 bases are TGTGCCAGCAGTCAGGCAGGGAACACCGGGCAGCTCTAC.